This T cell receptor (beta chain) was sequenced in a study of blood T cell repertoires in COVID-19. Study-wide context: The samples span acute and convalescent COVID-19 from the United States, Italy and Spain. T cells, B-cell-depleted T cells, or PBMCs provided the cDNA or gDNA that served as material.

Trimming took off 2 bases at V and 4 bases at J, with 8 bases between the two ends. CDR3 length: 14 residues. Germline V CDR1 and CDR2: KGHDR, SFDVKD. Under the authors' procedure: Amplification from reference gene primers served as the basis for estimated nucleated cell counts. The table came from immunoSEQ multiplex PCR; TCRdb's copy has only in-frame clones and leaves some out. The V and J calls and clone size come from that table; D and trimming were worked out from the DNA. The data show about 220,000 clones, with approximately 84% seen just once and around 3% held by the top ten. J is TRBJ1-5 and V is TRBV24-1; D may be TRBD1 (6 bases). The receptor's source is a man aged 45-65 years who had recovered from COVID-19. The sample was peripheral blood. Written as DNA, the CDR3 is TGTGCCACCAGTGATTGGGACACTAATCAGCCCCAGCATTTT. This gives the protein CATSDWDTNQPQHF.